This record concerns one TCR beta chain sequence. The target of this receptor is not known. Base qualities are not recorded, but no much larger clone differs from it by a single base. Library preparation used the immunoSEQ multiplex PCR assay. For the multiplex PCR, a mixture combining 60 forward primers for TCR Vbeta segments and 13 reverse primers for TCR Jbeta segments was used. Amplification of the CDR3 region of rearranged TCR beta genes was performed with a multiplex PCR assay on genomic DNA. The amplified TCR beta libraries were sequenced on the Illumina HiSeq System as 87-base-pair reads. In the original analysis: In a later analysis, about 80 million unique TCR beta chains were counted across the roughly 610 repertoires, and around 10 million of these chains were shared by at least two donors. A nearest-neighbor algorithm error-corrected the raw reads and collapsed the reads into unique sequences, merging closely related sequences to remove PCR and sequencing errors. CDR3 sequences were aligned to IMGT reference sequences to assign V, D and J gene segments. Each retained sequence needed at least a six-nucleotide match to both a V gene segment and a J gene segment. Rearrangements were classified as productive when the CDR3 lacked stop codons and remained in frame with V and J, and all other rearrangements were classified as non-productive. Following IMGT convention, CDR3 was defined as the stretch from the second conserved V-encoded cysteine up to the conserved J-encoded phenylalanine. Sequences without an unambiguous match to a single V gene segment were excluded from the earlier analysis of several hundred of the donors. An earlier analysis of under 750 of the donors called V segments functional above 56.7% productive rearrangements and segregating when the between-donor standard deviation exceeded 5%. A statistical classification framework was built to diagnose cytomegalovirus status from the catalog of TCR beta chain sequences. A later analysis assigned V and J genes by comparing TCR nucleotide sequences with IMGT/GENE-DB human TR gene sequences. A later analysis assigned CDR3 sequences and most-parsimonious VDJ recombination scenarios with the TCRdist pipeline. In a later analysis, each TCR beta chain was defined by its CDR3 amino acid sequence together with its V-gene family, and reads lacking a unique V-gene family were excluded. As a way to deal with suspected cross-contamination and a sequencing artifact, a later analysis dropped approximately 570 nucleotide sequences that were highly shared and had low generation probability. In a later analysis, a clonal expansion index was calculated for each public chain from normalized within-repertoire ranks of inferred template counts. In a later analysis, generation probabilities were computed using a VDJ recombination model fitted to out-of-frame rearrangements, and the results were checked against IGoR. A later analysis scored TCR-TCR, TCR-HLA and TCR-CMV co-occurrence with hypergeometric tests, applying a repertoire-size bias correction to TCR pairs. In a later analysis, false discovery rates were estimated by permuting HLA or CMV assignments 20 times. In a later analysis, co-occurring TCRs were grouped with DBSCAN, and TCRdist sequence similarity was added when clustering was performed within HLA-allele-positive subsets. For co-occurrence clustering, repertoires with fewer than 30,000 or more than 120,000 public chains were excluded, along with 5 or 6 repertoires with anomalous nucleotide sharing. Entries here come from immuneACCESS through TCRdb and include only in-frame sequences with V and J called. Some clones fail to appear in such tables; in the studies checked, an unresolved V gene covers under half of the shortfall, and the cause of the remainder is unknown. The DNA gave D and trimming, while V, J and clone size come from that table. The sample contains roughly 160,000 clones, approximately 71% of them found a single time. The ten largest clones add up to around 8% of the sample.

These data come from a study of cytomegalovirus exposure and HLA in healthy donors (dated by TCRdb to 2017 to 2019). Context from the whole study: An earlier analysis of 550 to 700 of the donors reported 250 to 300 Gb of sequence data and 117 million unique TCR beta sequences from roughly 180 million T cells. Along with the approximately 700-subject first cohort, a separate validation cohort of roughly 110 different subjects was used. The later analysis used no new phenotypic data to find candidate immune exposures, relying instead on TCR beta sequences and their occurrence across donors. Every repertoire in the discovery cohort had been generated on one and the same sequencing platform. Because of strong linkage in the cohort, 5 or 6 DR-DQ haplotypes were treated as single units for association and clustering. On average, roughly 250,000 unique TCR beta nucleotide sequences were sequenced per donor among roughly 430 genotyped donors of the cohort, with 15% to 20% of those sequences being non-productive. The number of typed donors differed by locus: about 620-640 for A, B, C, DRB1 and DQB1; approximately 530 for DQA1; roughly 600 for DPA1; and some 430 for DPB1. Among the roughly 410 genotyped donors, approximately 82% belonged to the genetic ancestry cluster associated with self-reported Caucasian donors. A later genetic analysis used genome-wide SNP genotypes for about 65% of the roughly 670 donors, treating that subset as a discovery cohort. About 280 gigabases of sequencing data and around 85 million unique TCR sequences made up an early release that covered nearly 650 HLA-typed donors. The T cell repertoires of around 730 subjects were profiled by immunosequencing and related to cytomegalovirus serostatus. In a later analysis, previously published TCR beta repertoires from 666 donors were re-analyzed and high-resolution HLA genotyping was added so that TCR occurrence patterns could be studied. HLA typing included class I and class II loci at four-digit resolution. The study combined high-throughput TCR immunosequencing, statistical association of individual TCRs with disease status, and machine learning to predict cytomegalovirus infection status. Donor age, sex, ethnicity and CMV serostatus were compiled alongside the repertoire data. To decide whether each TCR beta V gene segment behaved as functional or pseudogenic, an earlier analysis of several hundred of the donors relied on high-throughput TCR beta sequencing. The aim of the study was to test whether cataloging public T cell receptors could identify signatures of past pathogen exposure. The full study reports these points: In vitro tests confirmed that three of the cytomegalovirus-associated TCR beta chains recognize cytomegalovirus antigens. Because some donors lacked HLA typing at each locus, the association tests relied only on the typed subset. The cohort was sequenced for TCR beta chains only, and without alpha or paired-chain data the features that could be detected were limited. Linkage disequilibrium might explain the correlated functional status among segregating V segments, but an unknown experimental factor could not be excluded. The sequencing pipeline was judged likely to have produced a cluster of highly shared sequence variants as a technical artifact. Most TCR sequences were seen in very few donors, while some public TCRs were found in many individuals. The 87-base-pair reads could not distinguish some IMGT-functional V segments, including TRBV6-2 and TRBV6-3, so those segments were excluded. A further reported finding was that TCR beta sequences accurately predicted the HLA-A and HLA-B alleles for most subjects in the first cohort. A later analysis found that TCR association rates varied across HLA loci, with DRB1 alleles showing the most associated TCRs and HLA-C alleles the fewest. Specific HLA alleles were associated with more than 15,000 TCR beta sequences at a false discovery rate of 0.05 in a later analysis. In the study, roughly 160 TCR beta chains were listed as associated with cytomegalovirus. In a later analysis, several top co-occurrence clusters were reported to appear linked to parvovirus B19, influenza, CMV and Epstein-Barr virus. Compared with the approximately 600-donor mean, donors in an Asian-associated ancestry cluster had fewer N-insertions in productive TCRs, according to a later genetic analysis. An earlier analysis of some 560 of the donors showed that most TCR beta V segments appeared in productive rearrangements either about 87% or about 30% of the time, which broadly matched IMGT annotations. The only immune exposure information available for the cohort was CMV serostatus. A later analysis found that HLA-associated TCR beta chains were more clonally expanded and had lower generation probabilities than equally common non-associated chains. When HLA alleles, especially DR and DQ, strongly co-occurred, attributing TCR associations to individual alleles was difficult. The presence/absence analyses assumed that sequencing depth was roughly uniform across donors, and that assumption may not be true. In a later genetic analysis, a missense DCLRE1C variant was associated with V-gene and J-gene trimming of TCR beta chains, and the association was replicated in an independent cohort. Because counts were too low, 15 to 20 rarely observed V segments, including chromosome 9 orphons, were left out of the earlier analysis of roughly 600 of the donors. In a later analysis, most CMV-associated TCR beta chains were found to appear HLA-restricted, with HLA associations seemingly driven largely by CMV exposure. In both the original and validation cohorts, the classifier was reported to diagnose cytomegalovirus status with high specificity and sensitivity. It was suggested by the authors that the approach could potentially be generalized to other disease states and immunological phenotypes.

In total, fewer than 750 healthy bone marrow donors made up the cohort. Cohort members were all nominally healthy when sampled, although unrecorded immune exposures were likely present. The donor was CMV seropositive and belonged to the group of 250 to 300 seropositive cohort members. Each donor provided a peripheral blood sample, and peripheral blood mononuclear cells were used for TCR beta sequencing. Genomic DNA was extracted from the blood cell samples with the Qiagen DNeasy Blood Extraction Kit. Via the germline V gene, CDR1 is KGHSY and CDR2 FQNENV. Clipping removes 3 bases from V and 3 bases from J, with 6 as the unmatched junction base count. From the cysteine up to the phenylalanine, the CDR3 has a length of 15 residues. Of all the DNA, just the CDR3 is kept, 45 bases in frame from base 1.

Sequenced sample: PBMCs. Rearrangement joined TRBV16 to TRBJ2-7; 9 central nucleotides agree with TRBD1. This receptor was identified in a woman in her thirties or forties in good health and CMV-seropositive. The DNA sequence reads TGTGCCAGCAGCCAGAGCGGGACAGGGAGCTACGAGCAGTACTTC. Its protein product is CASSQSGTGSYEQYF.